This T cell receptor beta chain was recorded in a study of human T cells and chemical hapten exposure. Study information: Subjects had 2% DPC placed on around 2 cm by around 2 cm of upper inner arm skin for sensitization.

The table lists this clonotype with a few counts. This sample's time point: patch test 1, 2 weeks after DPC sensitization. Treatment reported: therapeutic diphenylcyclopropenone sensitization with weekly scalp DPC. Looked up from germline, CDR1 is MNHEY and CDR2 is SMNVEV (reference sequence). V shed 3 bases and J shed 0 bases, with 14 bases lying between them. The CDR3 runs to 16 residues. TCRdb reanalysed the RACE reads using MiXCR and keeps one entry per CDR3 protein. The sample comprises about 120,000 distinct CDR3 sequences, roughly an eighth of which are singletons, and 0.92% rests with the top ten.

Material: whole blood, obtained in connection with sensitization to the hapten diphenylcyclopropenone (DPC). This receptor was obtained from a man aged 18 to 30 with alopecia areata. Some clones in this sample may be carry-over from other donors' samples. This chain links TRBV27 with TRBJ1-1; possible D gene TRBD1, 6 bases. CDR3 region: CASSLGGGAVNTEAFF. The CDR3 region has the DNA TGTGCCAGCAGTTTGGGAGGGGGGGCCGTGAACACTGAAGCTTTCTTT.